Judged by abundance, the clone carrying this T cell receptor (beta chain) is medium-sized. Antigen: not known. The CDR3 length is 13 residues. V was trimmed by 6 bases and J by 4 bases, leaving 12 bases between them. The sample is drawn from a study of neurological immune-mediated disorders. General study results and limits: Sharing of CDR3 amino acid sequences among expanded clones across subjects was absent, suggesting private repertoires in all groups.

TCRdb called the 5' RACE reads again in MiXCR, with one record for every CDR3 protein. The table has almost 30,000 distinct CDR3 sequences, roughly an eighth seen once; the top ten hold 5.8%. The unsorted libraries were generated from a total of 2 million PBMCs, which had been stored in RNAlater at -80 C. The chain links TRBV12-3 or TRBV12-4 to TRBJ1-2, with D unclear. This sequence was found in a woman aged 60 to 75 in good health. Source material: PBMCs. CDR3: CASRLGRTYGYTF. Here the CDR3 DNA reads TGTGCCAGCAGACTTGGACGGACCTATGGCTACACCTTC.